The 6 T cell receptor beta chains below all came from one sample that was sequenced in a study of persistence of HIV-infected CD4 T cells. Nonspecific anti-CD3/anti-CD28 bead stimulation represents the broad CD4+ T cell repertoire. Sorting selected CD4+ T cells upregulating both CD40 ligand and CD69. The immunoSEQ assay was version 4, run in survey mode. Libraries were prepared by immunoSEQ multiplex PCR; TCRdb keeps only in-frame clonotypes and omits some of them. The sample consists of around 40,000 clones, roughly 90% of them appearing once. Their recognized antigens are unknown. This material consisted of CD4+ T cells sorted from PBMCs after approximately 19-hour stimulation, taken from a patient who received antiretroviral therapy. The receptor set was obtained from an adult man with HIV who was CMV-seropositive.

V and J are TRBV6-5 and TRBJ2-1, with a tentative D call TRBD2 (6 bases). CDR1 is MNHEY, CDR2 SVGAGI, per germline. V lost 6 bases and J lost 8, with 17 bases in between. This CDR3 has 14 residues. The CDR3 spells CASSHPSARHEQFF. CDR3 nucleotides: TGTGCCAGCAGCCACCCTAGCGCCCGCCATGAGCAGTTCTTC.

The count of this clone is one. This chain connects TRBV15 to TRBJ2-7; a weak D match, TRBD1 (6 bases). This CDR3 has 14 residues. The V end lost 5 bases, the J end lost 5 bases, and 16 bases lay between the germline ends. The germline V gene encodes CDR1 LNHNV and CDR2 YYDKDF (reference sequence). The CDR3, as DNA: TGTGCCACCAGCCGGGACACCGGCTTACACGAGCAGTACTTC. It yields the protein CATSRDTGLHEQYF.

The chain recombines TRBV10-2 with TRBJ1-2; D is unresolved. Germline values: CDR1 WSHSY, CDR2 SAAADI. V lost 0 bases and J 8 bases, leaving 13 bases between the germline ends. The CDR3 runs 14 residues. CDR3 sequence reads: CASSESRSASGYTF. CDR3 sequence (DNA): TGCGCCAGCAGTGAGTCTCGGTCAGCTTCGGGCTACACCTTC.

This chain joins TRBV5-5 and TRBJ2-1; 9 bases match TRBD1. V was pared by 2 bases and J by 7 bases, with 4 bases of the junction left unmatched. CDR3 length equals 14 residues. Germline CDR1 and CDR2: SGHKS and YYEKEE (reference sequence). CDR3 bases: TGTGCCAGCAGCTTCGGACAGGGGAGGAATGAGCAGTTCTTC. As protein: CASSFGQGRNEQFF.

V gene TRBV28 combines with J gene TRBJ2-3; TRBD2 might be the D (7 bases). The germline CDR1 and CDR2 sequences are MDHEN and SYDVKM. The CDR3 extends over 14 amino acids. The CDR3 DNA is TGTGTCACAGAGAGGGGGGGAGACACAGATACGCAGTATTTT. The encoded protein is CVTERGGDTDTQYF.

The rearrangement uses TRBV7-2 and TRBJ2-7; 8 nucleotides line up with TRBD1. V lost 6 bases and J lost 6; bases outside the gene matches: 10. The germline gives CDR1 SGHTA, CDR2 FQGNSA. The CDR3 consists of 14 residues. The CDR3 spells CASRARTGMVEQYF. The CDR3, as DNA: TGTGCCAGCAGAGCCCGGACAGGGATGGTCGAGCAGTACTTC.